A single sample gave rise to the 3 T cell receptor beta chains below, sequenced in a study of shared clonotypes between healthy human individuals (dated by TCRdb to about 2020). CD8 naive samples consisted of CD45RO-negative cells that were positively selected for CCR7, yielding a CD45RA+CCR7+ population without TemRA cells. The receptor library was made with the immunoSEQ multiplex PCR assay. The table was pulled from immuneACCESS by TCRdb, which kept in-frame rearrangements only. Such tables lose some clones; where checked, under half of the loss comes from unresolved V genes, and the rest has no known cause. This sample has 2 million to 2.5 million clones in its table, and approximately 94% of those were observed once. The ten largest account for approximately 1.2% of the sample. Sample: naive CD8+ T cells sorted from blood. The sample's cell subset or site, from its label and the paper: CD45RA+CCR7+. These receptors were obtained from a man aged 18 to 30 in good health.

This rearrangement joins TRBV6-1 to TRBJ2-7; no clear D gene. CDR3 size: 14 residues. Trimming removed 7 bases from V and 5 bases from J, with 18 bases in between. Looked up from germline, CDR1 is MNHNS and CDR2 is SASEGT. CDR3 bases: TGTGCCAGCAACGAACACCACCCGCTTGACGAGCAGTACTTC. Translating gives CASNEHHPLDEQYF.

This chain joins TRBV7-6 and TRBJ2-1, with 13 bases identical to TRBD2. The CDR3 loop spans 16 amino acids. V lost 4 bases to trimming and J lost 8 bases; unmatched junction nucleotides: 8. Per the germline V gene, CDR1 is SGHVS and CDR2 is FNYEAQ. The CDR3 DNA reads TGTGCCAGCAGCTCACGGACTAGCGGGAGTACGGATGAGCAGTTCTTC. Translation gives CASSSRTSGSTDEQFF.

This sequence joins TRBV6-6 and TRBJ2-3; a weak D match, TRBD2 (5 bases). The CDR3 contains 15 residues. The ends were cut back, 7 bases at V and 3 bases at J, with 17 bases in the middle. Germline V gene lookup returns CDR1 MNHNY and CDR2 SVGAGI (reference sequence). The CDR3 DNA reads TGTGCCAGCAAGAAGACGGGATCAGCAACAGATACGCAGTATTTT. Its translation: CASKKTGSATDTQYF.